Included here is one T cell receptor beta chain sequence, with context. The antigen is unknown. This sample is part of a study of T cell repertoires in cytomegalovirus infection. TCRdb independently ran MiXCR on the reads; one entry per CDR3 protein. The table lists approximately 120,000 distinct CDR3 sequences, more than 30% of them singletons, with approximately 59% in the top ten. The source material was CD8+ T cells from cultured PBMCs, sampled from culture after CMV antigen stimulation. This clonotype originated in a human donor in good health (CMV status not recorded). Some clones in this sample may be carry-over from other donors' samples.

In DNA, the CDR3 is TGTGCCAGCAGTCATAGCGGGGGAGGGGGAGAGACCCAGTACTTC. This gives the protein CASSHSGGGGETQYF. The chain uses TRBV6-1 and TRBJ2-5; 9 positions match TRBD2. The CDR3 contains 15 residues. Germline CDR1 MNHNS, CDR2 SASEGT. The V and J ends lost 5 bases and 4 bases, in that order; junction bases with no gene match: 8.